A selection of T cell receptor beta chains follows, all from one sample in a study of blood T cell repertoires in COVID-19. Profiling relied on immunoSEQ multiplex PCR, and the TCRdb table lists in-frame clones only, not all of them. The profile shows about 530,000 clones, roughly 89% of them singletons. Material for sequencing was peripheral blood. These receptors originate from a woman aged 50 to 60 with COVID-19, enrolled during active disease. The CDR3 runs from the conserved cysteine through the conserved F or W. D genes are given only for firm matches. Rows give clone size only sometimes, using once, few, many, or a class for an expanded clone.

j_call | d_call | v_call | clone_size | cdr3_aa | cdr3_nt
TRBJ2-7 | NA | TRBV23-1 | NA | CASSQSRGTVCYEQYF | TGCGCCAGCAGTCAATCACGGGGGACAGTATGCTACGAGCAGTACTTC
TRBJ2-3 | NA | TRBV5-6 | NA | CASSLSVRYTDTQYF | TGTGCCAGCAGCTTGAGCGTCCGATACACAGATACGCAGTATTTT
TRBJ2-7 | NA | TRBV30 | NA | CACSGNYEQYF | TGTGCCTGTTCAGGGAACTACGAGCAGTACTTC
TRBJ1-2 | NA | TRBV19 | NA | CASGGSWASYGYTF | TGTGCCAGTGGGGGGAGCTGGGCCTCCTATGGCTACACCTTC
TRBJ2-3 | TRBD2 | TRBV9 | NA | CASSVNQRGGRTDTQYF | TGTGCCAGCAGCGTAAACCAGCGGGGGGGCAGGACAGATACGCAGTATTTT
TRBJ1-2 | NA | TRBV10-3 | NA | CAISDSSGAYGYTF | TGTGCCATCAGTGATTCATCAGGCGCCTATGGCTACACCTTC
TRBJ2-1 | TRBD2 | TRBV24-1 | NA | CATSDSGGFLYNEQFF | TGTGCCACCAGTGATAGCGGGGGCTTCCTCTACAATGAGCAGTTCTTC
TRBJ1-5 | NA | TRBV6-5 | NA | CASSYPQRSNQPQHF | TGTGCCAGCAGTTACCCACAAAGAAGCAATCAGCCCCAGCATTTT
TRBJ2-7 | TRBD1 | TRBV6-1 | NA | CASSERLLQGMDYEQYF | TGTGCCAGCAGTGAGCGGCTGTTACAGGGGATGGACTACGAGCAGTACTTC
TRBJ1-4 | NA | TRBV5-6 | NA | CASSRATSTNEKLFF | TGTGCCAGCAGTCGAGCGACGTCAACTAATGAAAAACTGTTTTTT
TRBJ1-5 | NA | TRBV11-2 | NA | CATNWTYSNQPQHF | TGTGCCACCAATTGGACTTATAGCAATCAGCCCCAGCATTTT
TRBJ1-1 | NA | TRBV5-1 | NA | CASSSTTVAEAFF | TGCGCCAGCAGCTCGACGACTGTGGCTGAAGCTTTCTTT
TRBJ1-1 | TRBD1 | TRBV15 | once | CATSRGGQGAMSTEAFF | TGTGCCACCAGCAGAGGTGGACAGGGGGCGATGAGCACTGAAGCTTTCTTT
TRBJ2-1 | TRBD1 | TRBV24-1 | NA | CATSDPTGYGYNEQFF | TGTGCCACCAGTGACCCGACAGGGTATGGTTACAATGAGCAGTTCTTC
TRBJ2-7 | NA | TRBV2 | NA | CASTGGGSYEQYF | TGTGCCAGCACCGGGGGAGGCTCCTACGAGCAGTACTTC
TRBJ1-2 | NA | TRBV6-4 | NA | CASKGMSREPVGYGYTF | TGTGCCAGCAAAGGTATGAGTCGGGAGCCTGTCGGCTATGGCTACACCTTC
TRBJ1-5 | TRBD1 | TRBV6-5 | NA | CASSQGAGNQPQHF | TGTGCCAGCAGTCAGGGGGCTGGCAATCAGCCCCAGCATTTT
TRBJ2-1 | NA | TRBV30 | NA | CAWSGRSSYNEQFF | TGTGCCTGGAGTGGACGGAGCTCCTACAATGAGCAGTTCTTC
TRBJ2-7 | NA | TRBV19 | NA | CASSNLYEQYF | TGTGCCAGTAGTAATCTCTACGAGCAGTACTTC
TRBJ2-1 | NA | TRBV6-2/TRBV6-3 | NA | CASSVLRASNEQFF | TGTGCCAGCAGTGTATTGAGGGCCTCCAATGAGCAGTTCTTC
TRBJ1-1 | TRBD1 | TRBV3-1/TRBV3-2 | NA | CASSLGTGRSNTEAFF | TGTGCCAGCAGCCTTGGGACAGGGCGGTCGAACACTGAAGCTTTCTTT
TRBJ2-5 | NA | TRBV30 | NA | CAWSVSSETQYF | TGTGCCTGGAGTGTATCTTCGGAGACCCAGTACTTC
TRBJ1-1 | TRBD1 | TRBV13 | NA | CASSLYTGGNTEAFF | TGTGCCAGCAGCTTATATACAGGGGGGAACACTGAAGCTTTCTTT
TRBJ2-7 | NA | TRBV20-1 | NA | CSATETETLSYEQYF | TGCAGTGCTACTGAGACAGAAACCTTGTCCTACGAGCAGTACTTC
TRBJ2-7 | NA | TRBV10-2 | NA | CASSEGVTGYEQYF | TGCGCCAGCAGTGAGGGCGTTACGGGTTACGAGCAGTACTTC
TRBJ2-1 | TRBD2 | TRBV5-1 | NA | CASIFRRGGQLWEQFF | TGCGCCAGCATCTTTAGGCGGGGGGGACAGCTCTGGGAGCAGTTCTTC
TRBJ1-1 | NA | TRBV6-5 | NA | CASSSLGEEAFF | TGTGCCAGCAGTTCCCTTGGAGAGGAAGCTTTCTTT
TRBJ1-1 | NA | TRBV28 | few | CASGSYRVLAFF | TGTGCCAGCGGATCCTACAGGGTTTTAGCTTTCTTT
TRBJ2-7 | NA | TRBV7-9 | NA | CASSPRDKHYEQYF | TGTGCCAGCAGCCCCCGGGACAAGCACTACGAGCAGTACTTC
TRBJ1-4 | TRBD1 | TRBV7-9 | NA | CASRADRGHEKLFF | TGTGCCAGCAGGGCGGACAGGGGTCATGAAAAACTGTTTTTT
TRBJ2-3 | NA | TRBV6-5 | NA | CASSYTLARSRDTQYF | TGTGCCAGCAGTTACACGCTAGCTCGAAGTCGAGATACGCAGTATTTT
TRBJ2-2 | TRBD1 | TRBV6-2/TRBV6-3 | NA | CASSRDRGKRNTGELFF | TGTGCCAGCAGCAGGGACAGGGGGAAAAGGAACACCGGGGAGCTGTTTTTT
TRBJ1-4 | NA | TRBV5-5 | NA | CASSQGGNLNEKLFF | TGTGCCAGCAGCCAGGGAGGAAACTTAAATGAAAAACTGTTTTTT
TRBJ2-7 | TRBD1 | TRBV5-1 | once | CASRPGQGGSYEQYF | TGCGCCAGCAGGCCAGGACAGGGGGGCTCCTACGAGCAGTACTTC
TRBJ2-1 | NA | TRBV2 | NA | CASSDGATGPYNEQFF | TGTGCCAGCAGTGATGGAGCGACAGGCCCTTACAATGAGCAGTTCTTC
TRBJ2-5 | NA | TRBV2 | NA | CASNRGDTQETQYF | TGTGCCAGCAACCGAGGGGACACGCAAGAGACCCAGTACTTC
TRBJ2-1 | TRBD2 | TRBV5-1 | NA | CASSLAKASGGVTSYNEQFF | TGCGCCAGCAGCTTGGCCAAGGCTAGCGGGGGGGTCACCTCCTACAATGAGCAGTTCTTC
TRBJ2-4 | TRBD1 | TRBV2 | NA | CASSDRGAKNIQYF | TGTGCCAGCAGCGACAGGGGAGCCAAAAACATTCAGTACTTC
TRBJ2-1 | NA | TRBV2 | NA | CASSEVSGDEQFF | TGTGCCAGCAGTGAAGTATCAGGGGATGAGCAGTTCTTC
TRBJ2-7 | TRBD1 | TRBV2 | few | CASRPGQATYEQYF | TGTGCCAGCAGGCCGGGACAGGCCACCTACGAGCAGTACTTC
TRBJ1-2 | NA | TRBV12-3/TRBV12-4 | NA | CASSWGDNYGYTF | TGTGCCAGCAGCTGGGGGGATAACTATGGCTACACCTTC
TRBJ1-1 | NA | TRBV14 | NA | CASSQGLHTEAFF | TGTGCCAGCAGCCAAGGGCTCCACACTGAAGCTTTCTTT
TRBJ1-2 | NA | TRBV20-1 | NA | CSASLTRGSGYTF | TGCAGTGCTAGTCTCACCAGAGGGAGTGGCTACACCTTC
TRBJ1-1 | NA | TRBV7-2 | NA | CASSLGPSVAFF | TGTGCCAGCAGCTTAGGGCCCTCAGTAGCTTTCTTT
TRBJ2-2 | NA | TRBV19 | NA | CASSMGGSGELFF | TGTGCCAGTAGTATGGGGGGATCCGGGGAGCTGTTTTTT
TRBJ2-1 | NA | TRBV27 | NA | CASTPSTGPNGMEQFF | TGTGCCAGTACACCTAGCACAGGGCCGAATGGAATGGAGCAGTTCTTC
TRBJ2-2 | NA | TRBV18 | NA | CASSPSGTGELFF | TGTGCCAGCTCACCATCGGGCACCGGGGAGCTGTTTTTT
TRBJ1-2 | NA | TRBV21-1 | NA | CASSKGGRDRGPIYGYTF | TGTGCCAGCAGCAAAGGAGGTAGGGACAGGGGCCCCATCTATGGCTACACCTTC
TRBJ1-1 | TRBD1 | TRBV4-1 | NA | CASSQQVRQGGTEAFF | TGCGCCAGCAGCCAACAAGTACGACAGGGGGGCACTGAAGCTTTCTTT
TRBJ1-1 | NA | TRBV6-6 | NA | CASSYSQGDTEAFF | TGTGCCAGCAGTTACTCTCAAGGGGACACTGAAGCTTTCTTT
TRBJ1-2 | TRBD1 | TRBV10-3 | NA | CAIKRQGPYNYGYTF | TGTGCCATCAAGAGACAGGGCCCCTATAACTATGGCTACACCTTC
TRBJ1-5 | NA | TRBV21-1 | NA | CASAFPSGGVGWRQPQHF | TGTGCCAGCGCGTTCCCGTCCGGGGGGGTCGGCTGGAGGCAGCCCCAGCATTTT
TRBJ1-2 | TRBD1 | TRBV2 | NA | CASKGTGYGYTF | TGTGCCAGCAAAGGGACAGGCTATGGCTACACCTTC
TRBJ1-2 | TRBD1 | TRBV12-3/TRBV12-4 | NA | CASRETGDYGYTF | TGTGCCAGCAGAGAGACAGGGGACTACGGCTACACCTTC
TRBJ2-1 | NA | TRBV7-9 | NA | CASSLPPGEQFF | TGTGCCAGCAGCTTACCCCCGGGTGAGCAGTTCTTC
TRBJ1-2 | NA | TRBV5-4 | NA | CASSPGQTRYGYTF | TGTGCCAGCAGCCCCGGACAGACCCGCTATGGCTACACCTTC
TRBJ1-2 | TRBD1 | TRBV7-9 | NA | CASSLAGTVFYGYTF | TGTGCCAGCAGCTTAGCTGGGACAGTTTTTTATGGCTACACCTTC
TRBJ2-2 | NA | TRBV5-1 | NA | CASSFVEGRELFF | TGCGCCAGCAGCTTCGTTGAGGGTCGGGAGCTGTTTTTT
TRBJ2-3 | TRBD2 | TRBV4-1 | NA | CASSLSGGRSTDTQYF | TGCGCCAGCAGCCTCAGCGGGGGCCGAAGCACAGATACGCAGTATTTT